This TCR beta chain was recovered during a study of blood T cell repertoires in COVID-19. About the research overall: Spain, Italy and the United States supplied samples that represented acute and convalescent COVID-19. Sample material is recorded as cDNA or gDNA derived from T cells, B-cell-depleted T cells, or PBMCs.

Per the study methods: Nucleated cell number was recorded as an estimate derived from reference gene primer amplification. Profiling relied on immunoSEQ multiplex PCR, and the TCRdb table lists in-frame clones only, not all of them. The V and J calls and clone size were taken over from that table, and D and trimming were inferred from the DNA. The table shows around 140,000 clones, with about 83% occurring only once. J lost 2 bases, V lost 3 bases, and 3 bases had no gene match. CDR1 KGHSH and CDR2 LQKENI come from the germline V gene. This CDR3 is 15 amino acids long. This receptor was taken from a woman in her forties or fifties with active or convalescent COVID-19. The chain recombines TRBV18 with TRBJ1-2; 10 nucleotides line up with TRBD1. The specimen was peripheral blood. The CDR3 here is CASSPGQGINYGYTF. In DNA, the CDR3 is TGTGCCAGCTCACCGGGACAGGGGATCAACTATGGCTACACCTTC.